This TCR beta chain was identified during a study of blood T cell repertoires in COVID-19. At the level of the study: Samples of COVID-19 (acute and convalescent) were obtained from the United States, Italy and Spain. The analysed material was cDNA or gDNA that came from T cells, B-cell-depleted T cells, or PBMCs.

CDR1 is SGHRS and CDR2 is YFSETQ in the germline V gene. The CDR3 is made up of 15 amino acids. V gave up 0 bases and J gave up 6 bases; unmatched junction bases: 2. This clone has just one count. In the original processing: Quantification of nucleated cells was approximated via reference gene primer amplification. TCRdb's copy holds only in-frame clones and misses some; the assay was immunoSEQ multiplex PCR. V and J calls plus clone size are reproduced from that table; the DNA served to infer D and trimming. The sample consists of about 98,000 clones, about 85% of them appearing once. Specimen: peripheral blood. The source is an elderly woman with acute or convalescent COVID-19. The V and J genes are TRBV5-1 and TRBJ2-1; TRBD2 matches at 11 bases. The DNA of the CDR3 is TGCGCCAGCAGCTTGGTTACTAGCGGGGGCAATGAGCAGTTCTTC. Encoded protein: CASSLVTSGGNEQFF.